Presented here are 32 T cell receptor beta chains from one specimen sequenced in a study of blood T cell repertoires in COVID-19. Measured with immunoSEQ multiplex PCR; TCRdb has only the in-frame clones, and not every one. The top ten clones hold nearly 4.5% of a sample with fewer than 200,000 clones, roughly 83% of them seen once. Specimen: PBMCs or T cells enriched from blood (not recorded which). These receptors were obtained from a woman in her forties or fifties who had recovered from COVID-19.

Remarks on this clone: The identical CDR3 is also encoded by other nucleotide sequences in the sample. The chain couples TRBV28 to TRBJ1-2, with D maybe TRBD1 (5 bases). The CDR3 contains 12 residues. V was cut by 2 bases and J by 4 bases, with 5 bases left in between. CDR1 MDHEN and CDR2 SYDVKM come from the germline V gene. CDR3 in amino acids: CASSLTGYGYTF. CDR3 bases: TGTGCCAGCAGTTTAACAGGCTATGGCTACACCTTC.

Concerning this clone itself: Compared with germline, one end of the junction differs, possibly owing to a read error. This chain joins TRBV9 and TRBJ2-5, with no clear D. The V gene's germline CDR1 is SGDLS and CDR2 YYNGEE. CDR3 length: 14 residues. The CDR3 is CASSPTLGQVTQYF. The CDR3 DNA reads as TGTGCCAGCAGCCCCACTTTGGGCCAAGTGACCCAGTACTTC.

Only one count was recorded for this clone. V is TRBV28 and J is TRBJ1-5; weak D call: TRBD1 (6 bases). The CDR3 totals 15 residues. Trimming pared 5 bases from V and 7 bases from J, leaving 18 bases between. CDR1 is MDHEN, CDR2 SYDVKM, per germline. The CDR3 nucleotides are TGTGCCAGCAGTCCTGGGAGGGGGAGGGGGCAGCCCCAGCATTTT. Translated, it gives CASSPGRGRGQPQHF.

CDR3 loop: CASSQQGGGGNQPQHF. The CDR3 DNA follows: TGCGCCAGCAGCCAGCAGGGAGGTGGCGGCAATCAGCCCCAGCATTTT. The chain links TRBV4-1 to TRBJ1-5; D might be TRBD1 (5 bases). The V end lost 3 bases, the J end lost 2 bases, and 14 bases lay between the germline ends. The CDR3 contains 16 residues. Germline V CDR1 and CDR2: MGHRA, YSYEKL.

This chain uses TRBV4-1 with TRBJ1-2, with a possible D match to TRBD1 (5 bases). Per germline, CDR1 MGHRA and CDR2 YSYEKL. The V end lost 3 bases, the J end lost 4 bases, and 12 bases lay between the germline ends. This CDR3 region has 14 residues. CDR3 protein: CASSQPEGTYGYTF. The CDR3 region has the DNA TGCGCCAGCAGCCAGCCGGAGGGGACCTATGGCTACACCTTC.

The chain's CDR3 is CASSTAPGAGEQYV. DNA for the CDR3: TGTGCCAGCAGCACGGCCCCAGGGGCTGGCGAGCAGTACGTC. This chain uses TRBV5-6 with TRBJ2-7; possibly TRBD1 for D (6 bases). CDR3 size: 14 residues. V lost 4 bases and J lost 6, with 17 bases in between. CDR1 and CDR2 from the germline V gene are SGHDT and YYEEEE.

The CDR3 protein is CASSYSLKSGTGTNNEQFF. In DNA form, the CDR3 reads TGTGCCAGCAGTTACTCTCTCAAATCCGGGACAGGGACAAACAATGAGCAGTTCTTC. The chain links TRBV6-2 or TRBV6-3 to TRBJ2-1; TRBD1 agrees at 9 bases. Unmatched junction bases numbered 14, after V lost 0 bases and J lost 5 bases. The germline CDR1 and CDR2 sequences are MNHEY and SVGEGT. The CDR3 runs 19 residues.

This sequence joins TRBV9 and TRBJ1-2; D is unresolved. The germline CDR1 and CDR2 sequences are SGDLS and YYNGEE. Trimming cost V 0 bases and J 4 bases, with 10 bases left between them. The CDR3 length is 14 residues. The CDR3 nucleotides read TGTGCCAGCAGCGTAGACGGAGGCGGCTATGGCTACACCTTC. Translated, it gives CASSVDGGGYGYTF.

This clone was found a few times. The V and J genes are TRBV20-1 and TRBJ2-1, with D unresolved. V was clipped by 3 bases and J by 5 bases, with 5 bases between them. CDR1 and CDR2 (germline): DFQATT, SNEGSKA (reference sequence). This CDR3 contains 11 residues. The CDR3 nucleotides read TGCAGTGCTAGTAACAACAATGAGCAGTTCTTC. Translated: CSASNNNEQFF.

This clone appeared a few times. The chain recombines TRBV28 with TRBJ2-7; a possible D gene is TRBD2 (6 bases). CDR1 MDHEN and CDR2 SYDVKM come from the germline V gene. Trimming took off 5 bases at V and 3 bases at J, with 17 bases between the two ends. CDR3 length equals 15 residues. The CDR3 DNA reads TGTGCCAGCAGTGTGATTCGCGGGAACCACTACGAGCAGTACGTC. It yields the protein CASSVIRGNHYEQYV.

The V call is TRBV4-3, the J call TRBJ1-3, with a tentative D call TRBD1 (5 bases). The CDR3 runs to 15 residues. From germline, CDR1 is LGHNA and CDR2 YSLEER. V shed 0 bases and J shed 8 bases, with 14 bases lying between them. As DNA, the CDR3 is TGCGCCAGCAGCCAAGATGGGCAGGGCAAAGACACCATATATTTT. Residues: CASSQDGQGKDTIYF.

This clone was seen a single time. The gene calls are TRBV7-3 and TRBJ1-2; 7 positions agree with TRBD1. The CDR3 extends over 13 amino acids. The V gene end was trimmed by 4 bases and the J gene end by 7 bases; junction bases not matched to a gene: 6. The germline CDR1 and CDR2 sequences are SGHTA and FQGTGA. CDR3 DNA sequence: TGTGCCAGCAGCTCTCACAGGGGTTCTGGCTACACCTTC. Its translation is CASSSHRGSGYTF.

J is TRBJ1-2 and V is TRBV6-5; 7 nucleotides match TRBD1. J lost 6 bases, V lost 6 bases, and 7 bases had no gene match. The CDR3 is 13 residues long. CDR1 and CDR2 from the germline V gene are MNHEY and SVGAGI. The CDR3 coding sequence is TGTGCCAGCAGCCCGACAGGGACCAATGGCTACACCTTC. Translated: CASSPTGTNGYTF.

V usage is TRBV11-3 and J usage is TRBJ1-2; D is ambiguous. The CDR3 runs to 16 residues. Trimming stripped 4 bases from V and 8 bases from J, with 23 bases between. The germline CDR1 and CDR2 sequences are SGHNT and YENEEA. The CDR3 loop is CASSSQRTGILSGYTF. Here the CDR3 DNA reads TGTGCCAGCAGCTCCCAAAGGACGGGGATTTTAAGCGGCTACACCTTC.

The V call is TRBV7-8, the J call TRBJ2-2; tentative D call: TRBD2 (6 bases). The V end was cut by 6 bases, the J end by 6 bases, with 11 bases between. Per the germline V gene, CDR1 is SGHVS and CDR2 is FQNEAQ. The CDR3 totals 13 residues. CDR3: CASRRIAAGELFF. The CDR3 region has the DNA TGTGCCAGCAGACGGATAGCGGCCGGGGAGCTGTTTTTT.

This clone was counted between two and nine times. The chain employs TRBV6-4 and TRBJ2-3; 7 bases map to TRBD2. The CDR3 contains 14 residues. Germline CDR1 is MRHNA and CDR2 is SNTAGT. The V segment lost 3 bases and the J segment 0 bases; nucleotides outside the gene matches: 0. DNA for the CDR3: TGTGCCAGCAGTGATAGCGGGAGCACAGATACGCAGTATTTT. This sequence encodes CASSDSGSTDTQYF.

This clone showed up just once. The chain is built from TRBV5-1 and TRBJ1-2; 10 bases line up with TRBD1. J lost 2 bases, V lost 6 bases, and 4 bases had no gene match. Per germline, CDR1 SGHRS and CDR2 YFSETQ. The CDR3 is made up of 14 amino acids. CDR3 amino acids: CASTGTGANYGYTF. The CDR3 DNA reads TGCGCCAGCACCGGGACAGGGGCAAACTATGGCTACACCTTC.

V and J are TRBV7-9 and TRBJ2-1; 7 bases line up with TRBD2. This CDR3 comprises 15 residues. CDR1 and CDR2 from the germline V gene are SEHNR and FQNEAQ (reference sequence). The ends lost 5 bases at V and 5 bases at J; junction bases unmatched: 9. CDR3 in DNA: TGTGCCAGCAGCCGCCCGGCTAGCGGAGACAATGAGCAGTTCTTC. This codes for CASSRPASGDNEQFF.

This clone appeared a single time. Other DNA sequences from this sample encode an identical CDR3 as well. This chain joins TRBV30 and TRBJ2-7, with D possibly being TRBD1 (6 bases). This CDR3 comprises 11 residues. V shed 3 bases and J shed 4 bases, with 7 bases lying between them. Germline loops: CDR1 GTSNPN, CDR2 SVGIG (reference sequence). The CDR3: CAWSRGYEQYV. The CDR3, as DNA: TGTGCCTGGAGCAGGGGTTACGAGCAGTACGTC.

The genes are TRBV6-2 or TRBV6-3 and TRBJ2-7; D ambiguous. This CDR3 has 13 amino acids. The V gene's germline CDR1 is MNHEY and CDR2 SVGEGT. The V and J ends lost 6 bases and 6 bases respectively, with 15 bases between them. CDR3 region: CASSSYPSGEQYV. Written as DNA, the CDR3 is TGTGCCAGCAGCAGTTACCCGTCCGGCGAGCAGTACGTC.

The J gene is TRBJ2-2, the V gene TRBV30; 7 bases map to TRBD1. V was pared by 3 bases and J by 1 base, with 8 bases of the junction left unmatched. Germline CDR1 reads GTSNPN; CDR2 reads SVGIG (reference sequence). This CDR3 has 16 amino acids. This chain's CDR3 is CAWRLGQTVNTGELFF. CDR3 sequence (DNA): TGTGCCTGGAGGCTGGGACAGACAGTGAACACCGGGGAGCTGTTTTTT.

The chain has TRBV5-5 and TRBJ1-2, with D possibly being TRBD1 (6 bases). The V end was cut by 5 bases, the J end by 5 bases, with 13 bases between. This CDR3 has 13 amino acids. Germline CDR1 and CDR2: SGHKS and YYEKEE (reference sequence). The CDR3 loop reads CASRLTGQYGYTF. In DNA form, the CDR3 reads TGTGCCAGCAGATTAACTGGACAGTATGGCTACACCTTC.

The CDR3 reads CASQTPTGGEAFF. The CDR3, as DNA: TGTGCCAGTCAAACTCCTACAGGGGGAGAAGCTTTCTTT. J is TRBJ1-1 and V is TRBV19; 8 nucleotides line up with TRBD1. After removal of 8 bases from V and 8 bases from J, the junction contained 10 bases not matched to a gene. Looked up from germline, CDR1 is LNHDA and CDR2 is SQIVND (reference sequence). This CDR3 has 13 amino acids.

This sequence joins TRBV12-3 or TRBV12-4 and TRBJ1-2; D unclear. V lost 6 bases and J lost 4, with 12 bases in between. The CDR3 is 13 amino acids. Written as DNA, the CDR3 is TGTGCCAGCAGGGTGGGCCGTGGCTATGGCTACACCTTC. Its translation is CASRVGRGYGYTF.

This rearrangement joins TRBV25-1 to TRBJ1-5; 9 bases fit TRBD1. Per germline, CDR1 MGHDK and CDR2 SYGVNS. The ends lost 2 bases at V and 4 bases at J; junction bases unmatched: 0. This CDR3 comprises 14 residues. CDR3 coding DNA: TGTGCCAGCAGTGAAGGGACAGGGAATCAGCCCCAGCATTTT. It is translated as CASSEGTGNQPQHF.

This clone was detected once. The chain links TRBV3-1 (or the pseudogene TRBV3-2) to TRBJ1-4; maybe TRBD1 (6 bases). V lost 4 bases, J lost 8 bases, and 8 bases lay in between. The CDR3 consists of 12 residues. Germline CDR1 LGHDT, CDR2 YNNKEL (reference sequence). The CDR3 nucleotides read TGTGCCAGCAGCCCAGGACAGGAAAAACTGTTTTTT. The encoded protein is CASSPGQEKLFF.

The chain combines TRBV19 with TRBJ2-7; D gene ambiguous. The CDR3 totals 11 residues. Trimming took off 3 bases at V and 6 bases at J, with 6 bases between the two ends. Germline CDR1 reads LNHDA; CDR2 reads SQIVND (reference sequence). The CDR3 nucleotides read TGTGCCAGTAGTATGTCGTTCGAGCAGTACGTC. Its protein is CASSMSFEQYV.

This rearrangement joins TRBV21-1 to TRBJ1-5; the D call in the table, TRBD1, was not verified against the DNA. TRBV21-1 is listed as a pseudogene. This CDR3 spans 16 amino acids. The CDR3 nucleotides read TGTGCCAGCAGCAAAGCCCCAGGGCAACGATCATTGCCCCAGCATTTT. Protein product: CASSKAPGQRSLPQHF.

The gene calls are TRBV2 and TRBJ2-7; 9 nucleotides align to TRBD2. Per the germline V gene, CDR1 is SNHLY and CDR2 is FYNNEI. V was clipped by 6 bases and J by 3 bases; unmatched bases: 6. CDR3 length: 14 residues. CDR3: CASSSGTSIYEQYV. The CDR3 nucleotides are TGTGCCAGCAGCTCCGGGACTAGCATCTACGAGCAGTACGTC.

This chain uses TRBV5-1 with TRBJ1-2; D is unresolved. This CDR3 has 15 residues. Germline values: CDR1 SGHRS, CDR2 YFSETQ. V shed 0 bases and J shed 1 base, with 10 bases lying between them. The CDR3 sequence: CASSLGQAFNYGYTF. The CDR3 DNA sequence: TGCGCCAGCAGCTTGGGGCAGGCGTTTAACTATGGCTACACCTTC.

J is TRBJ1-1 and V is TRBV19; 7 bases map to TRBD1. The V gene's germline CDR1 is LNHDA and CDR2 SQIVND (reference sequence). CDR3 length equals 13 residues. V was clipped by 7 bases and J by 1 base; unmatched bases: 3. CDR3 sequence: CASNRQGNTEAFF. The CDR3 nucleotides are TGTGCCAGTAACAGACAGGGGAACACTGAAGCTTTCTTT.

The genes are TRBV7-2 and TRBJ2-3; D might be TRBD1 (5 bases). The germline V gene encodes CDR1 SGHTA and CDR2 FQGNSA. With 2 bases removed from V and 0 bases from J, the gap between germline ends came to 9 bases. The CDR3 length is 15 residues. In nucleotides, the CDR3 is TGTGCCAGCAGCTTAACAGGTCCAAGCACAGATACGCAGTATTTT. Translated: CASSLTGPSTDTQYF.